What follows are 18 T cell receptor beta chains derived from one specimen sequenced in a study of blood T cell repertoires in COVID-19. The repertoire was sequenced with immunoSEQ multiplex PCR; TCRdb's copy has only in-frame clones and lacks some. The table has about 330,000 clones, about 90% seen once; the top ten hold roughly 1%. The sample taken for sequencing was PBMCs or T cells enriched from blood (not recorded which). These receptors originate from a woman aged 25-40 years who had recovered from COVID-19.

The chain carries TRBV5-1 and TRBJ1-1; 7 nucleotides match TRBD1. Germline V lookup: CDR1 SGHRS, CDR2 YFSETQ. V dropped 5 bases and J dropped 3; count of bases not matched to a gene: 4. The CDR3 loop spans 13 amino acids. CDR3 protein: CASRVTGDTEAFF. The CDR3 nucleotides are TGCGCCAGCAGGGTTACAGGGGACACTGAAGCTTTCTTT. The whole variable domain, remainder taken from reference TRBV5-1 and TRBJ1-1, is KAGVTQTPRYLIKTRGQQVTLSCSPISGHRSVSWYQQTPGQGLQFLFEYFSETQRNKGNFPGRFSGRQFSNSRSEMNVSTLELGDSALYLCASRVTGDTEAFFGQGTRLTVV.

The gene calls are TRBV12-3 or TRBV12-4 and TRBJ1-1; D not certain. This CDR3 has 13 amino acids. V was trimmed by 3 bases and J by 4 bases, leaving 9 bases between them. The CDR3 reads CASSFPGSTEAFF. The CDR3 DNA is TGTGCCAGCAGTTTCCCGGGATCCACTGAAGCTTTCTTT.

V usage is TRBV27 and J usage is TRBJ1-2, with D unclear. V lost 5 bases and J 2 bases, leaving 21 bases between the germline ends. The CDR3 contains 17 residues. Germline CDR1 MNHEY, CDR2 SMNVEV (reference sequence). The CDR3 DNA is TGTGCCAGCAGTCACATCCCCGGAGGGCCCCTCAACTATGGCTACACCTTC. Protein sequence: CASSHIPGGPLNYGYTF.

The genes are TRBV6-5 and TRBJ2-1, with D tentatively TRBD1 (5 bases). Trimming shortened V by 10 bases and J by 2 bases, and 12 bases separated the two germline ends. Germline CDR1 MNHEY, CDR2 SVGAGI. The CDR3 sequence is 13 residues long. CDR3 in amino acids: CATASDTYNEQFF. For the CDR3, the DNA is TGTGCCACCGCTTCGGACACCTACAATGAGCAGTTCTTC.

The chain is built from TRBV5-1 and TRBJ2-2, with 7 bases identical to TRBD1. The V and J ends lost 0 bases and 0 bases, in that order; junction bases with no gene match: 5. Germline V lookup: CDR1 SGHRS, CDR2 YFSETQ. The CDR3 totals 17 residues. The CDR3 DNA reads TGCGCCAGCAGCTTGGCAGGGACAGCCCCGAACACCGGGGAGCTGTTTTTT. Residues: CASSLAGTAPNTGELFF.

This clone showed up just a few times. The rearrangement links TRBV6-5 to TRBJ1-3; TRBD1 agrees at 7 bases. The CDR3 totals 16 residues. The V gene's germline CDR1 is MNHEY and CDR2 SVGAGI. V shed 2 bases, J shed 4 bases, and the junction held 8 bases outside the gene matches. The CDR3 nucleotides read TGTGCCAGCAGTTACCGCACGACAGGGAGAGGAAACACCATATATTTT. This translates into CASSYRTTGRGNTIYF.

The CDR3 loop reads CASSLPGPRELFF. CDR3 DNA: TGTGCCAGCAGCTTGCCCGGTCCCCGGGAGCTGTTTTTT. V is TRBV5-6 and J is TRBJ2-2; D call uncertain. The CDR3 has 13 residues. Trimming took 1 base from V and 9 from J, leaving 10 bases between them. Germline CDR1 SGHDT, CDR2 YYEEEE.

V and J are TRBV28 and TRBJ2-1; 9 positions agree with TRBD2. Per germline, CDR1 MDHEN and CDR2 SYDVKM. The V segment lost 5 bases and the J segment 6 bases; nucleotides outside the gene matches: 11. The CDR3 loop spans 16 amino acids. The CDR3 nucleotides read TGTGCCAGCAGTCTCCCGCGGGGGGGCCTAGGCAATGAGCAGTTCTTC. Its protein product is CASSLPRGGLGNEQFF.

The gene calls are TRBV9 and TRBJ1-1; TRBD1 is a possible D gene (5 bases). Trimming removed 0 bases at V and 4 bases at J, with 10 bases between. CDR3 size: 14 residues. Germline V gene lookup returns CDR1 SGDLS and CDR2 YYNGEE. The CDR3 protein is CASSVAGQGTEAFF. CDR3 nucleotides: TGTGCCAGCAGCGTAGCTGGGCAGGGCACTGAAGCTTTCTTT.

CDR3 DNA sequence: TGTGCCAGTAGTAGCCCCGGACAGTTATATGGCTACACCTTC. This translates into CASSSPGQLYGYTF. The chain carries TRBV19 and TRBJ1-2; maybe TRBD1 (6 bases). Between the trimmed V and J ends, which lost 4 bases and 5 bases, there was a span of 14 bases. The CDR3 totals 14 residues. Germline-derived CDR1 and CDR2 are LNHDA and SQIVND (reference sequence).

The genes are TRBV3-1 (or the pseudogene TRBV3-2) and TRBJ1-4; 11 bases line up with TRBD1. Germline loops: CDR1 LGHDT, CDR2 YNNKEL (reference sequence). Germline trimming cut 3 bases from V and 9 bases from J; bases unmatched to any gene: 3. CDR3 length: 14 amino acids. The CDR3 DNA reads TGTGCCAGCAGCCACGGGGACAGGGGGAAAAAACTGTTTTTT. Protein sequence: CASSHGDRGKKLFF.

This chain uses TRBV2 with TRBJ1-3; D may be TRBD1 (5 bases). V was clipped by 4 bases and J by 1 base, with 17 bases between them. Per the germline V gene, CDR1 is SNHLY and CDR2 is FYNNEI. The length of the CDR3 is 17 residues. As DNA, the CDR3 is TGTGCCAGCAGTGGTCGACAGAGTTCACATTCTGGAAACACCATATATTTT. Amino acids: CASSGRQSSHSGNTIYF.

The V and J genes are TRBV7-2 and TRBJ1-6; 11 bases match TRBD1. V was pared by 2 bases and J by 7 bases, with 4 bases of the junction left unmatched. There are 16 residues in the CDR3. In germline, CDR1 is SGHTA, CDR2 FQGNSA. CDR3 DNA sequence: TGTGCCAGCAGCTTATTCCGGGACAGGGGGAATTCACCCCTCCACTTT. Translated: CASSLFRDRGNSPLHF.

The chain is built from TRBV6-2 or TRBV6-3 and TRBJ1-4; D gene ambiguous. CDR1 MNHEY and CDR2 SVGEGT come from the germline V gene. The length of the CDR3 is 17 residues. Trimming removed 0 bases from V and 0 bases from J, with 11 bases in between. The CDR3 here is CASSYSRVSPTNEKLFF. In DNA, the CDR3 is TGTGCCAGCAGTTACTCCCGGGTCTCCCCAACTAATGAAAAACTGTTTTTT.

Comment on this clone: Within the sample, other DNA sequences also encode this same CDR3. The gene calls are TRBV15 and TRBJ1-2; 8 bases are a match to TRBD1. The V gene end was trimmed by 0 bases and the J gene end by 4 bases; junction bases not matched to a gene: 1. This CDR3 has 14 residues. Germline V CDR1 and CDR2: LNHNV, YYDKDF (reference sequence). CDR3 coding DNA: TGTGCCACCAGCAGAGATACAGGGGGCTATGGCTACACCTTC. This translates into CATSRDTGGYGYTF.

The chain carries TRBV3-1 (or the pseudogene TRBV3-2) and TRBJ2-2, with 12 bases that match TRBD1. Germline CDR1 LGHDT, CDR2 YNNKEL (reference sequence). This CDR3 region has 16 residues. V gave up 6 bases and J gave up 7 bases; unmatched junction bases: 9. The DNA for the CDR3 is TGTGCCAGCAGGAAACAGGGACAGGGGGCGAACGGGGAGCTGTTTTTT. Its translation: CASRKQGQGANGELFF.

This clone was observed a few times. The chain links TRBV20-1 to TRBJ2-1; 8 bases agree with TRBD1. The CDR3 totals 10 residues. Germline trimming cut 6 bases from V and 12 bases from J; bases unmatched to any gene: 4. Germline CDR1 and CDR2: DFQATT and SNEGSKA (reference sequence). CDR3: CSAAGTGQFF. The CDR3, as DNA: TGCAGTGCGGCCGGGACAGGGCAGTTCTTC.

The chain recombines TRBV6-4 with TRBJ1-1, with D possibly TRBD1 on 6 matching bases. CDR1 is MRHNA, CDR2 SNTAGT, per germline. V was cut by 6 bases and J by 6 bases, with 23 bases left in between. CDR3 length: 16 residues. Here the CDR3 reads CASRPGQGEGRAEAFF. DNA of the CDR3: TGTGCCAGCAGACCGGGACAAGGGGAGGGTAGGGCTGAAGCTTTCTTT.